This is a list of T cell receptor beta chains from one sample in a study of T cells in Graves' hyperthyroidism and ophthalmopathy. TCRdb analysed the multiplex PCR reads with MiXCR anew, one entry per CDR3 protein. The sample includes under 300,000 distinct CDR3 sequences, about 20% seen only once; the top ten take 50% to 75%. Sequenced input: blood. These receptors originate from a man younger than 40 with Graves' ophthalmopathy. CDR3s include the opening cysteine and the closing phenylalanine or tryptophan. A D gene is named only where the DNA matches it firmly. Size is omitted from some rows. Given values are once, few, many or a class for expanded clones.

abundance	d_gene	v_gene	j_gene	CDR3nt	CDR3aa
few	TRBD1	TRBV29-1	TRBJ1-2	TGCAGCGTTGACACCGGGACAGCCTATGGCTACACCTTC	CSVDTGTAYGYTF
NA	NA	TRBV7-9	TRBJ1-1	TGTGCCTGCAAACGGGACACTGAAGCTTTCTTT	CACKRDTEAFF
once	TRBD1	TRBV3-1	TRBJ1-2	TGTGCCAGCAGCCAGGCGAACAGGGGGAGACGTGGCTACACCTTC	CASSQANRGRRGYTF
NA	TRBD1	TRBV28	TRBJ1-2	TGTGCCAGCAGTTTGGGGGACAGGGGCCACGACAGGCGGGTCGGCTATGGCTACACCTTC	CASSLGDRGHDRRVGYGYTF
NA	NA	TRBV6-5	TRBJ2-7	TGTGCCAGCAGTTACGGGGACCACTCCTACAATGAGCAGTACTTC	CASSYGDHSYNEQYF
many	TRBD2	TRBV11-2	TRBJ2-3	TGTGCCAGCAGCCGAACCCTAGCGGGTAGGTCATCGGATACGCAGTATTTT	CASSRTLAGRSSDTQYF
NA	TRBD1	TRBV28	TRBJ1-4	TGTGCCACATTACAGGGGGCTACAAATGAAAAACTGTTTTTT	CATLQGATNEKLFF
NA	NA	TRBV28	TRBJ1-3	TGTGCCAGCAGTCCTCGCCATCTCGGAAACACCATATATTTT	CASSPRHLGNTIYF
NA	TRBD1	TRBV25-1	TRBJ1-6	TGTGCCAGCAGTCGGGCAGGGGGAATGAATTCACCCCTCCACTTT	CASSRAGGMNSPLHF
few	TRBD2	TRBV12-3/TRBV12-4	TRBJ2-7	TGTGCCAGCAGTTTAAGACGACTAGCGGAGGGCCACGAGCAGTACTTC	CASSLRRLAEGHEQYF
NA	NA	TRBV10-3	TRBJ2-3	TGTGCCATCAGTGAGACCGGGTACACAGATACGCAGTATTTT	CAISETGYTDTQYF
few	TRBD1	TRBV5-8	TRBJ1-5	TGTGCCAGCAGCTTGGATGGGACAGGGAATCAGCCCCAGCATTTT	CASSLDGTGNQPQHF
NA	TRBD1	TRBV5-6	TRBJ1-2	TGTGCCAGCAGCTTGGCGGACAGGGTGCGGGGCTACACCTTC	CASSLADRVRGYTF
few	NA	TRBV5-1	TRBJ1-1	TGCGCCAGCAGATCCGGGACGGTAAACACTGAAGCTTTCTTT	CASRSGTVNTEAFF
many	NA	TRBV27	TRBJ2-5	TGTGCCAGCAGTTTACTACCGGGCGGACAAGAGACCCAGTACTTC	CASSLLPGGQETQYF
NA	TRBD1	TRBV29-1	TRBJ1-1	TGCAGCGTCGGGACAGGGGGCGCGACTGAAGCTTTCTTT	CSVGTGGATEAFF
many	TRBD1	TRBV27	TRBJ1-2	TGTGCCAGCAGTCCACAGGGGAACTACTATGGCTACACCTTC	CASSPQGNYYGYTF
NA	NA	TRBV28	TRBJ2-5	TGTGCCAGCAGTCCTACAGGCGAAACCCAAGAGACCCAGTACTTC	CASSPTGETQETQYF
NA	TRBD2	TRBV27	TRBJ2-1	TGTGCCAGCAGTTTATGGGGCCAAACTAGCGGGAGAAATGAGCAGTTCTTC	CASSLWGQTSGRNEQFF
few	NA	TRBV27	TRBJ2-7	TGTGCCAGCAGGCTCCTAGGGGCCTACGAGCAGTACTTC	CASRLLGAYEQYF
NA	NA	TRBV7-3	TRBJ2-2	TGTGCCAGCAGTTTGGACTGGAACACCGGGGAGCTGTTTTTT	CASSLDWNTGELFF
few	TRBD1	TRBV11-2	TRBJ2-4	TGTGCCAGCAGCCCATTTAGGGACAGGAACATTCAGTACTTC	CASSPFRDRNIQYF
few	NA	TRBV7-9	TRBJ1-1	TGTGCCAGCAGCGCCCGCGGTAGGGCCAACACTGAAGCTTTCTTT	CASSARGRANTEAFF
few	NA	TRBV19	TRBJ1-1	TGTGCCAGTAGTACTCGGGGACAAGCGAACACTGAAGCTTTCTTT	CASSTRGQANTEAFF
NA	TRBD1	TRBV30	TRBJ1-1	TGTGCCTGGAGTGTCTCTGGACAGGGTTTCGAAACTTTCTTT	CAWSVSGQGFETFF
many	NA	TRBV30	TRBJ1-1	TGTGCCTGGAGTACAATTCAGGGAAACACTGAAGCTTTCTTT	CAWSTIQGNTEAFF
NA	NA	TRBV2	TRBJ1-6	TGTGCCAGCAAGGCGGGATTCTATAATTCACCCCTCCACTTT	CASKAGFYNSPLHF
NA	NA	TRBV6-1	TRBJ2-7	TGTGCCAGCACCCGTACCTTCGGCTACGAGCAGTACTTC	CASTRTFGYEQYF
many	NA	TRBV28	TRBJ2-5	TGTGCCACCGGGCGTGGGGTAGAGACCCAGTACTTC	CATGRGVETQYF
NA	NA	TRBV5-1	TRBJ2-7	TGCGCCAGCAGCTTGGACTACCCCTACGAGCAGTACTTC	CASSLDYPYEQYF
NA	TRBD1	TRBV6-1	TRBJ2-3	TGTGCCAGCACTTTGGGACAGGGAACAGATACGCAGTATTTT	CASTLGQGTDTQYF
many	TRBD1	TRBV10-3	TRBJ1-1	TGTGCCATCAGCTCTTGGGGACAGATGAACACTGAAGCTTTCTTT	CAISSWGQMNTEAFF
few	NA	TRBV11-3	TRBJ1-6	TGTGCCAGCAGCCCCCAGAGCTCCTATAATTCACCCCTCCACTTT	CASSPQSSYNSPLHF
NA	NA	TRBV29-1	TRBJ1-2	TGCAGCGTTGGGAGGGGAGGCTATGGCTACACCTTC	CSVGRGGYGYTF
NA	NA	TRBV9	TRBJ2-6	TGTGCCAGCAGCCCCTCGAAGGGGCGGGCCGGGGCCAACGTCCTGACTTTC	CASSPSKGRAGANVLTF
many	TRBD1	TRBV28	TRBJ1-1	TGTGCCAGCATCCGGGACAGGGGATTAGGGGGCACTGAAGCTTTCTTT	CASIRDRGLGGTEAFF
NA	NA	TRBV20-1	TRBJ1-1	TGCAGTGCTAGAGATCCAGCCACTGAAGCTTTCTTT	CSARDPATEAFF
few	TRBD2	TRBV4-1	TRBJ2-1	TGCGCCAGCAGCCTCGCCGCTAGCGGGAGGAATCCGTGGTCCTACAATGAGCAGTTCTTC	CASSLAASGRNPWSYNEQFF
many	TRBD1	TRBV20-1	TRBJ2-3	TGCAGTGCCCAGGACAGGTCGGATACGCAGTATTTT	CSAQDRSDTQYF
NA	NA	TRBV2	TRBJ2-7	TGTGCCAGCAAGGGGGACCAAAGCTCCTACGAGCAGTACTTC	CASKGDQSSYEQYF
many	NA	TRBV30	TRBJ1-3	TGTGCCCACTTCGACAGCTCTGGAAACACCATATATTTT	CAHFDSSGNTIYF
many	NA	TRBV12-3/TRBV12-4	TRBJ2-7	TGTGCCAGCAGTCCCCCTTCCGGGAGCTCCCGTAGGGAGCAGTACTTC	CASSPPSGSSRREQYF
many	TRBD1	TRBV20-1	TRBJ1-2	TGCAGTGCCCTGGGACAGGCTGGTAGAAGCTACACCTTC	CSALGQAGRSYTF
many	NA	TRBV28	TRBJ2-7	TGTGCCAGCAGCTCCCCCTACGAGCAGTACTTC	CASSSPYEQYF
NA	TRBD1	TRBV24-1	TRBJ1-1	TGTGCCACCAGTAAGACAGGGTACACTGAAGCTTTCTTT	CATSKTGYTEAFF
NA	NA	TRBV7-9	TRBJ1-2	TGTGCCAGCAGCCCATCGCCTCAGGGATATGGCTACACCTTC	CASSPSPQGYGYTF
many	TRBD1	TRBV27	TRBJ1-2	TGTGCCAGCAATCCCCGGGTAGGGGGCAACTATGGCTACACCTTC	CASNPRVGGNYGYTF
many	NA	TRBV11-3	TRBJ2-5	TGTGCCAGCAGCTTAGTTGGGGGCGAAGAGACCCAGTACTTC	CASSLVGGEETQYF
once	TRBD1	TRBV29-1	TRBJ2-1	TGCAGCGTTGACGCCGGACAGGGGTACAATGAGCAGTTCTTC	CSVDAGQGYNEQFF
NA	NA	TRBV5-1	TRBJ2-6	TGCGCCAGCAGTCCTCCCTCTGGGGCCAACGTCCTGACTTTC	CASSPPSGANVLTF
NA	NA	TRBV6-2/TRBV6-3	TRBJ2-2	TGTGTCAGCAGTTACGCCTCCAGGGGCGCCCACCGGTTGAACACCGGGGAGCTGTTTTTT	CVSSYASRGAHRLNTGELFF
many	NA	TRBV4-1	TRBJ2-7	TGCGCCAGCAGCTCCCGGGAGTCGCGAGAGCAGTACTTC	CASSSRESREQYF